This T cell receptor (beta chain) stems from a study of T cell repertoires in cytomegalovirus infection. At the level of the study: It was the public TCR beta signatures that indicated both CMV infection and matching HLA type. The study's findings and limits: The cumulative frequency of public TCR beta families distinguished individuals who carried CMV together with the relevant HLA. The ex vivo response showed dominance by HLA-C-restricted CMV-specific TCR beta clonotypes.

Comments on this clonotype: What it binds is not known.

Each CDR3 protein is one row after TCRdb ran MiXCR on the reads. The profile shows around 350,000 distinct CDR3 sequences, around a sixth of them singletons. The CDR3 sequence is 15 residues long. V gave up 0 bases and J gave up 5 bases, with 11 bases separating them. Germline V gene data show CDR1 as LGHNA and CDR2 as YSLEER. The clonotype was recovered from a human donor in good health (CMV status not recorded). Some clones in this sample may be carry-over from other donors' samples. The chain joins TRBV4-3 to TRBJ1-3; D is unclear. Source material: PBMCs. The CDR3 sequence: CASSQDGWPRNTIYF. Written as DNA, the CDR3 is TGCGCCAGCAGCCAAGATGGATGGCCCCGAAACACCATATATTTT.